This is a list of T cell receptor beta chains from one sample in a study of STAT5B mutations in CD4+ large granular lymphocyte leukemia. TCRdb keeps only in-frame clones here, not all; method: immunoSEQ multiplex PCR. The table has fewer than 35,000 clones, about 70% seen once. Material: CD4+ T cells from blood buffy coats. The receptors derive from a human donor in good health. Each CDR3 is given with its conserved first and last residue. Fields, in order: J gene, clone size, V gene, D gene, CDR3 DNA, CDR3 protein. A D gene is named only where the DNA matches it firmly. Clone size, where shown, is once, few, many, or a class for clones that have expanded.

TRBJ2-3 - TRBV4-1 TRBD2 TGCGCCAGCAGCCAAGCCAGCGGGGGAGGTACAGATACGCAGTATTTT CASSQASGGGTDTQYF
TRBJ2-3 - TRBV5-4 TRBD2 TGTGCCAGCAGCTTGGCCCCCGCGGGGGGCACAGATACGCAGTATTTT CASSLAPAGGTDTQYF
TRBJ1-1 - TRBV5-1 TRBD1 TGCGCCAGCAGCTTGTTAGGGGGCGAAGGCACTGAAGCTTTCTTT CASSLLGGEGTEAFF
TRBJ1-1 - TRBV27 TRBD1 TGTGCCAGCAGTGGACAGGGGGCGGGGAACACTGAAGCTTTCTTT CASSGQGAGNTEAFF
TRBJ2-1 - TRBV7-2 TRBD2 TGTGCCAGCAGCTCCCGACTAGCGGGGGGGCGAAACAATGAGCAGTTCTTC CASSSRLAGGRNNEQFF
TRBJ1-1 - TRBV10-1 TRBD1 TGCGCCAGCAGCCAGACAGGGGGTGAGGCTTTCTTT CASSQTGGEAFF
TRBJ1-1 - TRBV21-1 - TGTGCCAGCAGCAAAGACACTGAAGCTTTCTTT CASSKDTEAFF
TRBJ2-3 - TRBV4-3 TRBD2 TGCGCCAGCAGCCAAGATCGATTTTCTGGGCGGGGGGTGAGCACAGATACGCAGTATTTT CASSQDRFSGRGVSTDTQYF
TRBJ1-1 - TRBV6-1 TRBD1 TGTGCCAGCAGTAGAGCCCAGGGGGCCCCTGAAGCTTTCTTT CASSRAQGAPEAFF
TRBJ2-5 few TRBV7-9 - TGTGCCAGCGCCCCTAGCCGCCAAGAGACCCAGTACTTC CASAPSRQETQYF
TRBJ2-3 - TRBV6-1 - TGTGCCAGCAGTGAAGAGAGAGGACCTACAGATACGCAGTATTTT CASSEERGPTDTQYF
TRBJ2-3 - TRBV9 - TGTGCCAGCAGCGCGACCCGGGCGACTGACACAGATACGCAGTATTTT CASSATRATDTDTQYF
TRBJ1-6 - TRBV5-1 - TGCGCCAGCAGCTTGGGTGGGGGCGAAGGTGGAAGGTCACCCCTCCACTTT CASSLGGGEGGRSPLHF
TRBJ2-4 - TRBV5-4 - TGTGCCAGCAGCTTGTTCACTAGCAAGAACATTCAGTACTTC CASSLFTSKNIQYF
TRBJ2-3 - TRBV11-2 - TGTGCCAGCAGCCCCGGTGGGAGCTTAGGCACAGATACGCAGTATTTT CASSPGGSLGTDTQYF
TRBJ2-6 once TRBV2 TRBD1 TGTGCCAGCAGGTTGACAGGGCCTGGGGCCAACGTCCTGACTTTC CASRLTGPGANVLTF
TRBJ1-6 - TRBV6-5 - TGTGCCACCCGAGGCCGTCACGGCTCACCCCTCCACTTT CATRGRHGSPLHF
TRBJ1-1 - TRBV11-2 - TGTGCCAGCAGCTTAGTAACGGCAGGGACTGAAGCTTTCTTT CASSLVTAGTEAFF
TRBJ2-5 - TRBV4-2 TRBD2 TGTGCCAGCAGCCAAGCTAGCGGGGGGGCGGGGCAAGAGACCCAGTACTTC CASSQASGGAGQETQYF
TRBJ2-1 - TRBV6-6 - TGTGCCAGCAGTTACTGGGGAAATGAGCAGTTCTTC CASSYWGNEQFF
TRBJ2-7 - TRBV19 - TGTGCCAGTAGTGCACAGGGTGTAATTTCCGAGCAGTACTTC CASSAQGVISEQYF
TRBJ1-1 - TRBV6-1 - TGTGCCAGCAGTTTGCCGGGTGAAGCTTTCTTT CASSLPGEAFF
TRBJ1-2 - TRBV9 TRBD1 TGTGCCAGCAGCGTAGGGGGACAGCTCTATGGCTACACCTTC CASSVGGQLYGYTF
TRBJ2-5 - TRBV10-3 - TGTGCCATCAGTGAGAGCAGGTACCAAGAGACCCAGTACTTC CAISESRYQETQYF
TRBJ2-3 once TRBV5-6 TRBD1 TGTGCCAGCAGCTTGGCGGACAGGGAGACAGATACGCAGTATTTT CASSLADRETDTQYF
TRBJ2-1 - TRBV2 TRBD2 TGTGCCAGCAGACTAGCGGGGGGAGATGAGCAGTTCTTC CASRLAGGDEQFF
TRBJ2-3 few TRBV28 - TGTGCCAGCAGTTTAACAGGGAGCACAGATACGCAGTATTTT CASSLTGSTDTQYF
TRBJ2-1 - TRBV27 - TGTGCCAGCAGCCACCTTAGGCCCCCCGAGCACAATGAGCAGTTCTTC CASSHLRPPEHNEQFF
TRBJ2-3 - TRBV4-3 - TGCGCCAGCAGCCAAGAGTTGACTCGCACAGATACGCAGTATTTT CASSQELTRTDTQYF
TRBJ1-1 - TRBV7-2 - TGTGCCAGCAGCTTAGCGGGTGGGGAGAACACTGAAGCTTTCTTT CASSLAGGENTEAFF
TRBJ2-6 - TRBV5-1 - TGCGCCAGCAGCTGGACACCATCTTATTCTGGGGCCAACGTCCTGACTTTC CASSWTPSYSGANVLTF
TRBJ2-5 - TRBV20-1 - TGCAGTGCTAATATGGGCCAGTACTTC CSANMGQYF
TRBJ2-7 - TRBV7-3 TRBD1 TGTGCCAGCAGCCAGGGACAGGGTACCGAGCAGTACTTC CASSQGQGTEQYF
TRBJ2-6 few TRBV5-5 - TGTGCCAGCAGTGTGCCAGGGTCGGGGGCCAACGTCCTGACTTTC CASSVPGSGANVLTF
TRBJ1-5 few TRBV6-1 - TGTGCCACCCGTGGGTTTAGCAATCAGCCCCAGCATTTT CATRGFSNQPQHF
TRBJ2-1 - TRBV7-6 - TGTGCCAGCAGCCCCGAATTCGCGGAAGATGAGCAGTTCTTC CASSPEFAEDEQFF
TRBJ1-5 - TRBV9 - TGTGCCAGCAGCGGCCGGGACTCCCTGATGGGGCCCCAGCATTTT CASSGRDSLMGPQHF
TRBJ2-3 - TRBV2 TRBD1 TGTGCCAGCAGCCAAACAGGGGTGGATACGCAGTATTTT CASSQTGVDTQYF
TRBJ1-1 - TRBV9 TRBD1 TGTGCCAGCAGCGTGGGGACAGGGAGGGACACTGAAGCTTTCTTT CASSVGTGRDTEAFF